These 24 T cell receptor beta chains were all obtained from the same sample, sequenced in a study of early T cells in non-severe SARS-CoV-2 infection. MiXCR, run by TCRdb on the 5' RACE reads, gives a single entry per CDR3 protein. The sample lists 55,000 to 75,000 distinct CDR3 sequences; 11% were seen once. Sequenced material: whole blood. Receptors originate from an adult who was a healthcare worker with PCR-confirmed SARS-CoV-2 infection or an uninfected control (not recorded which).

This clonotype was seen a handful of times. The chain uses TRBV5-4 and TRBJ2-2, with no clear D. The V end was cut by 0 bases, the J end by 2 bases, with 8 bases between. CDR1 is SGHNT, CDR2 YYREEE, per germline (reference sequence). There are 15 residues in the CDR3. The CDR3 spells CASSLEKYNTGELFF. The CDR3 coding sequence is TGTGCCAGCAGCTTGGAAAAATACAACACCGGGGAGCTGTTTTTT. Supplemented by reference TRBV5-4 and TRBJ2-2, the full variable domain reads ETGVTQSPTHLIKTRGQQVTLRCSSQSGHNTVSWYQQALGQGPQFIFQYYREEENGRGNFPPRFSGLQFPNYSSELNVNALELDDSALYLCASSLEKYNTGELFFGEGSRLTVL.

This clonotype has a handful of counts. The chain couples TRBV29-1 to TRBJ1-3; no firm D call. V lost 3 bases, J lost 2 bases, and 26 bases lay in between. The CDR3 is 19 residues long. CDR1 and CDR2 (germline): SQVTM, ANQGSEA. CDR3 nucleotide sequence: TGCAGCGTTGAGCAGCGGCCACTAGACGCTGGAGCCGCTGGAAACACCATATATTTT. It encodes CSVEQRPLDAGAAGNTIYF. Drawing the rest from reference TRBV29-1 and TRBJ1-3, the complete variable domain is SAVISQKPSRDICQRGTSLTIQCQVDSQVTMMFWYRQQPGQSLTLIATANQGSEATYESGFVIDKFPISRPNLTFSTLTVSNMSPEDSSIYLCSVEQRPLDAGAAGNTIYFGEGSWLTVV.

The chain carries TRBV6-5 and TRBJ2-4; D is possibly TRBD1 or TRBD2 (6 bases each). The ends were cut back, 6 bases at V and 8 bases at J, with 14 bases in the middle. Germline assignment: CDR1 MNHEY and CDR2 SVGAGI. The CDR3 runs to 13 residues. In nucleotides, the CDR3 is TGTGCCAGCAGATCTGAGGGGGAGGACATTCAGTACTTC. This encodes CASRSEGEDIQYF.

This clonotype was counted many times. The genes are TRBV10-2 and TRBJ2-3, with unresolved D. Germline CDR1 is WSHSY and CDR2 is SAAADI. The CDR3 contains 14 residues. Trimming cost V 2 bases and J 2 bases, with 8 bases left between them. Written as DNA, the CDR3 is TGCGCCAGCAGTGAGGCAGCGAACACAGATACGCAGTATTTT. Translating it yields CASSEAANTDTQYF.

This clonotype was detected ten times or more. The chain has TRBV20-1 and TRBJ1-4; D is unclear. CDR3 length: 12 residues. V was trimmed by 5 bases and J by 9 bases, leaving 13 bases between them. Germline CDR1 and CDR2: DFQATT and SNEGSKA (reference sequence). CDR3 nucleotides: TGCAGTGCTCGACGGGCCGAGAAAAAACTGTTTTTT. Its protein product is CSARRAEKKLFF.

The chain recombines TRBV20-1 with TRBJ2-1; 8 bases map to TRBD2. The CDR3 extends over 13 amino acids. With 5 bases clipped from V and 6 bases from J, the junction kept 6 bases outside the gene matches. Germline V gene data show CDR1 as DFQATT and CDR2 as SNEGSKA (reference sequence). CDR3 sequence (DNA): TGCAGTGCTCTCGATGGACTAGCCAATGAGCAGTTCTTC. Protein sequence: CSALDGLANEQFF.

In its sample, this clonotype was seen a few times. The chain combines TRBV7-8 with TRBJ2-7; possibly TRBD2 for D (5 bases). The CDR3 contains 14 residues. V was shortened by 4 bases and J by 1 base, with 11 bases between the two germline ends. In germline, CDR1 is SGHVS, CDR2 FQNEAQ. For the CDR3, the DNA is TGTGCCAGCAGCTGGAGGACTCAGTCCTACGAGCAGTACTTC. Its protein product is CASSWRTQSYEQYF.

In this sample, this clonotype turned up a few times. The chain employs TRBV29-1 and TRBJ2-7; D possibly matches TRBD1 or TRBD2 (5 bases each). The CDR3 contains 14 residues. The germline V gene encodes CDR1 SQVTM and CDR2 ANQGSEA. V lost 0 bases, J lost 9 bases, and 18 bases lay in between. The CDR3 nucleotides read TGCAGCGTTGAAGAATTATTGGGGGATCGTGCGCAGTACTTC. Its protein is CSVEELLGDRAQYF.

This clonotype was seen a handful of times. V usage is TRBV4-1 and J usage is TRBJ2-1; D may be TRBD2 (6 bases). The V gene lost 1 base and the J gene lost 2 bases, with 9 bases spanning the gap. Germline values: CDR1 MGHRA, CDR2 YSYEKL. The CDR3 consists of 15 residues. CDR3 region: CASSQVTSPYNEQFF. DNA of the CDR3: TGCGCCAGCAGCCAAGTAACTAGCCCCTACAATGAGCAGTTCTTC.

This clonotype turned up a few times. CDR3 bases: TGCGCCAGCAGCCAAGAAAAGCTGGGCAGTCGCTACACCTTC. This codes for CASSQEKLGSRYTF. The chain links TRBV4-3 to TRBJ1-2; D is unresolved. This CDR3 has 14 amino acids. The ends were cut back, 0 bases at V and 9 bases at J, with 14 bases in the middle. The germline CDR1 and CDR2 sequences are LGHNA and YSLEER.

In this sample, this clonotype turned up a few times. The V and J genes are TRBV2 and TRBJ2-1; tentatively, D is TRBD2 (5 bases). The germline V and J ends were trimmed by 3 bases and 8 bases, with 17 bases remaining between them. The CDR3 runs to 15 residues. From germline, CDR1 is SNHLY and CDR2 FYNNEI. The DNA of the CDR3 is TGTGCCAGCAGTGATCTATCTCGGCGCGGGCATGAGCAGTTCTTC. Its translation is CASSDLSRRGHEQFF.

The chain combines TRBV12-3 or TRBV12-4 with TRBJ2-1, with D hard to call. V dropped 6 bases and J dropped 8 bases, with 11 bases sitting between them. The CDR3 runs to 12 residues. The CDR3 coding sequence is TGTGCCAGCAGCAAGACCCGGGATGAGCAGTTCTTC. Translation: CASSKTRDEQFF.

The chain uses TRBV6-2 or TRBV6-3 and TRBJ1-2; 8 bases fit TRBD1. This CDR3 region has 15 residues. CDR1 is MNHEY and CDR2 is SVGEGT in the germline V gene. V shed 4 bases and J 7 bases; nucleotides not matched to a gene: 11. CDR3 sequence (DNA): TGTGCCAGCAGTTCCCACTCGACAGGGGTCGGTGGCTACACCTTC. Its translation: CASSSHSTGVGGYTF.

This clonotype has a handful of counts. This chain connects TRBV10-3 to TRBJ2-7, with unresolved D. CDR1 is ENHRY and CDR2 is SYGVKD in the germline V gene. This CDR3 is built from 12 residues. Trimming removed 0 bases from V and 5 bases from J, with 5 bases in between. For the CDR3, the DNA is TGTGCCATCAGTGAGTCTAACCACGAGCAGTACTTC. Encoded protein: CAISESNHEQYF.

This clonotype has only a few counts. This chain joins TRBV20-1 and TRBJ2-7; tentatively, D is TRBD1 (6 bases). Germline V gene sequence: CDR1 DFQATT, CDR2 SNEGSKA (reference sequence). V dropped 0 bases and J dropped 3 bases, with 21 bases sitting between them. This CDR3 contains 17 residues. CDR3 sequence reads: CSARDHRQVLGIYEQYF. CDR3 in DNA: TGCAGTGCTAGAGATCACAGACAGGTCTTGGGGATCTACGAGCAGTACTTC.

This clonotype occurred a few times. The chain's CDR3 is CSATAGETDTQYF. The CDR3, as DNA: TGCAGTGCTACAGCGGGAGAAACAGATACGCAGTATTTT. V gene TRBV20-1 combines with J gene TRBJ2-3; 8 bases are shared with TRBD2. CDR1 is DFQATT and CDR2 is SNEGSKA in the germline V gene (reference sequence). The CDR3 sequence is 13 residues long. Trimming removed 4 bases from V and 3 bases from J; junction bases left unmatched: 3.

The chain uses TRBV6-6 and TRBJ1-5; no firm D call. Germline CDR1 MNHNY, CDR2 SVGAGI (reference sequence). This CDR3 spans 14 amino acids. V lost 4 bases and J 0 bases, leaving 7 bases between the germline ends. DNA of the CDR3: TGTGCCAGCAGTTTTGGCGGTAGCAATCAGCCCCAGCATTTT. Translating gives CASSFGGSNQPQHF.

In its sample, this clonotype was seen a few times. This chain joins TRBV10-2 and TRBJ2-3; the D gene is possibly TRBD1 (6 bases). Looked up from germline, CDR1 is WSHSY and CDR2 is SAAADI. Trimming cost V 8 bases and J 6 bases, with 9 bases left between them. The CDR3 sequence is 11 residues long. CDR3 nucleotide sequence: TGCGCCAGCGGTCAGGGGGATACGCAGTATTTT. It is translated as CASGQGDTQYF.

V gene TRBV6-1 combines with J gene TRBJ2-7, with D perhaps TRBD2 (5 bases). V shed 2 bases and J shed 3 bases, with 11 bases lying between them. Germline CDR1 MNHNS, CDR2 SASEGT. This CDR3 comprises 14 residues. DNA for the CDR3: TGTGCCAGCAGTGAATCGCGGGCAGACTACGAGCAGTACTTC. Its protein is CASSESRADYEQYF.

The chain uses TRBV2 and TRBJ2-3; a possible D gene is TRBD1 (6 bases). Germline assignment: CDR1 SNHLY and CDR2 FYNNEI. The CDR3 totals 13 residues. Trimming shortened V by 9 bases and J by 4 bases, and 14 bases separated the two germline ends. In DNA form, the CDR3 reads TGTGCCAGGAAAAGACAGGCGGCAGATACGCAGTATTTT. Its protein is CARKRQAADTQYF.

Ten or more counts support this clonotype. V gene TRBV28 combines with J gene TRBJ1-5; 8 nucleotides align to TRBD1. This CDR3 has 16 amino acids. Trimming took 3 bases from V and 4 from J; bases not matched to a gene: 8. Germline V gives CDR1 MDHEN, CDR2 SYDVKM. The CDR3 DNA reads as TGTGCCAGCAGTTTTTGGACAGGGACCCTTAATCAGCCCCAGCATTTT. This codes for CASSFWTGTLNQPQHF.

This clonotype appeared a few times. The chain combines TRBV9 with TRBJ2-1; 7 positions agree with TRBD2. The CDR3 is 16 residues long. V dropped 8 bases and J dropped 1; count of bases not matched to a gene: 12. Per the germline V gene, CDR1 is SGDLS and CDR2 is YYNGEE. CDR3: CARGGDQHQSYNEQFF. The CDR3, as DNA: TGTGCCAGGGGAGGGGATCAGCATCAATCCTACAATGAGCAGTTCTTC. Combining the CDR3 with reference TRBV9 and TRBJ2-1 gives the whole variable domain DSGVTQTPKHLITATGQRVTLRCSPRSGDLSVYWYQQSLDQGLQFLIQYYNGEERAKGNILERFSAQQFPDLHSELNLSSLELGDSALYFCARGGDQHQSYNEQFFGPGTRLTVL.

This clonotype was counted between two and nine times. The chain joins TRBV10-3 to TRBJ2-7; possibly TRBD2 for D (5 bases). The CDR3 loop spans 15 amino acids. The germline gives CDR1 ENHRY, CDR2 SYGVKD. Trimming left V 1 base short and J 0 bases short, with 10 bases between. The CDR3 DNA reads TGTGCCATCAGTGAGTACAGCGGTAGCTCCTACGAGCAGTACTTC. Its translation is CAISEYSGSSYEQYF.

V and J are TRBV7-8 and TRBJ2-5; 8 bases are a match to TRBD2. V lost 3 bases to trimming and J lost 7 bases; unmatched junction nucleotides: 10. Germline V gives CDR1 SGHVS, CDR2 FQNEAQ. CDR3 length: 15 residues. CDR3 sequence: CASSLGSGIKGTQYF. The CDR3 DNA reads TGTGCCAGCAGCTTGGGTAGCGGGATAAAAGGGACCCAGTACTTC.